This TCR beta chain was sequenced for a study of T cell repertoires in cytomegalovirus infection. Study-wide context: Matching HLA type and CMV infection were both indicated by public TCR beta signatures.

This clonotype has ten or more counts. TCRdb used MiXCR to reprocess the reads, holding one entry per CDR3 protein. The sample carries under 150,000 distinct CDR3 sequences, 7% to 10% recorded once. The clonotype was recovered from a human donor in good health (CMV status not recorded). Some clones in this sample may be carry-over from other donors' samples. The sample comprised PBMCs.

CDR3 sequence (DNA): TGTGCCAGCAGTGACTGGGACAGCCTATACAATGAGCAGTTCTTC. Protein product: CASSDWDSLYNEQFF. The V and J genes are TRBV12-3 or TRBV12-4 and TRBJ2-1; 7 bases match TRBD1. V gave up 5 bases and J gave up 4 bases; unmatched junction bases: 8. The CDR3 covers 15 residues.